What follows is one T cell receptor (beta chain) and its context. Antigen specificity is unknown. This specimen belongs to a study of molecular identifiers for immune sequencing clone quantification. Trimming pared 4 bases from V and 6 bases from J, leaving 22 bases between. CDR3 length: 16 amino acids. Germline CDR1 and CDR2: SGHRS and YFSETQ. Methods described previously, with TCR primers listed, were used for bulk TCR libraries. TCRdb independently ran MiXCR on the PCR reads; one entry per CDR3 protein. The data contain just over 35,000 distinct CDR3 sequences, about 20% of them seen just once; the ten biggest clones take up approximately 1.2%. Points from the study as a whole: With a barcode shared among identical TCR molecules, highly expanded clone sizes could be underestimated.

The chain couples TRBV5-1 to TRBJ1-2, with D perhaps matching TRBD1 (5 bases). The sequence was collected from a human donor in good health. Some libraries in this study had Jurkat cell RNA spiked in. Sequenced: naive CD8+ T cells from blood, with Jurkat cell RNA spiked in. Subset: FACS-sorted CD8+CD4-CCR7+CD45RA+ naive T cells. Written as DNA, the CDR3 is TGCGCCAGCAGCCCGCCAAACCTCGGGACCAACCATGGCTACACCTTC. This sequence encodes CASSPPNLGTNHGYTF.